This note documents a single T cell receptor beta chain sequence. Its cognate antigen has yet to be identified. No base-level quality is on record; no much larger clone is a single base apart. These data originate in a study of cytomegalovirus exposure and HLA in healthy donors (dated by TCRdb to between 2016 and 2019). With regard to the full study: According to an earlier analysis of a few hundred of the donors, about 180 million T cells yielded some 110 million unique TCR beta sequences and 276 Gb of sequence data. An early release that covered approximately 600 HLA-typed donors contained about 300 gigabases of sequencing data and around 85 million unique TCR sequences. The genetic ancestry cluster associated with self-reported Caucasian donors included around four fifths of the roughly 400 genotyped donors. The aim of the study was to test whether cataloging public T cell receptors could identify signatures of past pathogen exposure. The study used immunosequencing to profile the T cell repertoires of approximately 650 subjects and linked those repertoires to cytomegalovirus serostatus. A separate validation cohort of roughly 130 different subjects was used in addition to the 666-subject first cohort. High-throughput TCR immunosequencing, statistical association of individual TCRs with disease status, and machine learning were combined to predict cytomegalovirus infection status. To study patterns of TCR occurrence, a later analysis re-analyzed previously published TCR beta repertoires from under 750 donors and added high-resolution HLA genotyping. Rather than using new phenotypic data, the later analysis identified candidate immune exposures from TCR beta sequences and from how often those sequences occurred across donors. In an earlier analysis of a few hundred of the donors, high-throughput TCR beta sequencing was used to judge whether each TCR beta V gene segment behaved as functional or pseudogenic. Donor age, sex, ethnicity and CMV serostatus were collected together with the repertoire data. A later genetic analysis used genome-wide SNP genotypes for about 55% of the 666 donors, treating that subset as a discovery cohort. Every discovery cohort repertoire had been produced on one sequencing platform. HLA typing covered class I and class II loci at four-digit resolution. The number of typed donors differed by locus: 629-630 for A, B, C, DRB1 and DQB1; 500 to 550 for DQA1; roughly 600 for DPA1; and roughly 470 for DPB1. About five DR-DQ haplotypes were treated as single units for association and clustering because of strong linkage in the cohort. On average, 235,054 unique TCR beta nucleotide sequences were sequenced per donor among 350 to 400 genotyped donors of the cohort, with around 19% of those sequences being non-productive.

Including cysteine and phenylalanine, the CDR3 has 13 amino acids. CDR3 DNA only is kept here, 39 bases in frame from base 1. According to the germline V gene, CDR1 reads SGDLS and CDR2 reads YYNGEE. Here is what the overall study found, with its caveats: The 87-base-pair reads could not distinguish some IMGT-functional V segments, including TRBV6-2 and TRBV6-3, so those segments were excluded. Only TCR beta chains were sequenced in this cohort, and the absence of alpha or paired-chain data limited detectable features. In the study, around 150 TCR beta chains were listed as associated with cytomegalovirus. In a later analysis, most CMV-associated TCR beta chains were found to appear HLA-restricted, with HLA associations seemingly driven largely by CMV exposure. Strong co-occurrence of HLA alleles, especially DR and DQ, made assigning TCR associations to individual alleles difficult. In both the original and validation cohorts, the classifier was reported to diagnose cytomegalovirus status with high specificity and sensitivity. A later analysis found that TCR association rates varied across HLA loci, with DRB1 alleles showing the most associated TCRs and HLA-C alleles the fewest. Sequencing depth was assumed to be roughly uniform across donors in the presence/absence analyses, though that assumption may not hold. It was suggested by the authors that the approach could potentially be generalized to other disease states and immunological phenotypes. In a later genetic analysis, a missense DCLRE1C variant was associated with V-gene and J-gene trimming of TCR beta chains, and the association was replicated in an independent cohort. A later analysis reported that several top co-occurrence clusters appeared linked to parvovirus B19, influenza, CMV and Epstein-Barr virus. According to a later genetic analysis, donors in an Asian-associated ancestry cluster had fewer N-insertions in productive TCRs than the approximately 630-donor mean. Because HLA typing was missing for some donors at each locus, association tests included only the typed subset. While some public TCRs were present in many individuals, most TCR sequences turned up only very rarely across donors. Immune exposure information for the cohort was limited to CMV serostatus. The earlier analysis of 450 to 700 of the donors excluded some 15 rarely observed V segments, including chromosome 9 orphons, because counts were too low. Correlated functional status among segregating V segments might be attributable to linkage disequilibrium, but an unknown experimental factor could not be ruled out. In vitro tests confirmed that a few of the cytomegalovirus-associated TCR beta chains recognize cytomegalovirus antigens. In an earlier analysis of over 550 of the donors, most TCR beta V segments were observed in productive rearrangements about 87% or about 30% of the time, broadly matching IMGT annotations. A cluster of highly shared sequence variants was judged likely to represent a technical artifact of the sequencing pipeline. A later analysis found that HLA-associated TCR beta chains were more clonally expanded and had lower generation probabilities than equally common non-associated chains. In a later analysis, some 17,000 TCR beta sequences were associated with specific HLA alleles at a false discovery rate of 0.05. A further reported finding was that TCR beta sequences accurately predicted the HLA-A and HLA-B alleles for most subjects in the first cohort.

The cohort comprised under 700 healthy bone marrow donors. All cohort members were sampled while nominally healthy, although unrecorded immune exposures were likely present. The donor tested CMV seropositive, placing the donor among the 250 to 350 seropositive members of the cohort. Every donor gave a peripheral blood sample, and the peripheral blood mononuclear cells from that sample were used for TCR beta sequencing. Genomic DNA extraction from the blood cell samples was performed with the Qiagen DNeasy Blood Extraction Kit. Library preparation employed the immunoSEQ multiplex PCR assay. A mixture of 60 forward primers for TCR Vbeta segments and 13 reverse primers for TCR Jbeta segments was used in the multiplex PCR. Amplification of the CDR3 region of rearranged TCR beta genes was performed with a multiplex PCR assay on genomic DNA. Amplified TCR beta libraries were sequenced as 87-base-pair reads on the Illumina HiSeq System. The authors' pipeline ran thus. Across the 670 or so repertoires, a later analysis counted around 80 million unique TCR beta chains, around 10 million of which were shared by at least two donors. A nearest-neighbor algorithm error-corrected the raw reads and collapsed the reads into unique sequences, merging closely related sequences to remove PCR and sequencing errors. Alignment of CDR3 sequences to IMGT reference sequences was used to assign V, D and J gene segments. For a sequence to be retained, at least a six-nucleotide match to both a V gene segment and a J gene segment was required. Rearrangements were classified as productive when the CDR3 lacked stop codons and remained in frame with V and J, and all other rearrangements were classified as non-productive. Following IMGT convention, CDR3 was defined as the stretch from the second conserved V-encoded cysteine to the conserved J-encoded phenylalanine. The earlier analysis of 587 of the donors excluded sequences that lacked an unambiguous match to a single V gene segment. An earlier analysis of several hundred of the donors called V segments functional above 56.7% productive rearrangements and segregating when the between-donor standard deviation exceeded 5%. A statistical classification framework was built to diagnose cytomegalovirus status from the catalog of TCR beta chain sequences. A later analysis assigned V and J genes by comparing TCR nucleotide sequences with IMGT/GENE-DB human TR gene sequences. The TCRdist pipeline was used in a later analysis to assign CDR3 sequences and most-parsimonious VDJ recombination scenarios. A later analysis defined each TCR beta chain by its CDR3 amino acid sequence plus V-gene family, and excluded reads lacking a unique V-gene family. To address suspected cross-contamination and a sequencing artifact, a later analysis removed 450 to 700 highly shared, low-generation-probability nucleotide sequences. For each public chain, a later analysis derived a clonal expansion index from normalized ranks of inferred template counts within each repertoire. Generation probabilities in a later analysis came from a VDJ recombination model fitted to out-of-frame rearrangements, and those results were checked against IGoR. In a later analysis, hypergeometric tests were used to score TCR-TCR, TCR-HLA and TCR-CMV co-occurrence, with a repertoire-size bias correction applied to TCR pairs. In a later analysis, false discovery rates were estimated by permuting HLA or CMV assignments 20 times. A later analysis grouped co-occurring TCRs with DBSCAN, adding TCRdist sequence similarity when clustering within HLA-allele-positive subsets. Repertoires with fewer than 30,000 or more than 120,000 public chains were left out of co-occurrence clustering, as were five repertoires with anomalous nucleotide sharing. TCRdb obtained this table from immuneACCESS and retained in-frame rearrangements with V and J assigned. These tables miss some clones; where compared with another copy, unresolved V genes account for less than half of the shortfall, and the remainder is unexplained. Clonal size and the V and J genes are those of that table, whereas D and trimming came from the DNA. This sample gives 130,000 or so clones in total; roughly 82% of them show up just once. Clones ranked in the top ten supply 2.5% to 3% of the sample.

Input material: PBMCs. In this chain, TRBV9 is recombined with TRBJ2-5; no confident D gene assignment can be made. The tail of the sequence fits TRBJ2-7 better, so the J call may be wrong. This receptor was identified in a young woman in good health and CMV-seropositive. CDR3 protein: CASSVDGLSEQYF. The DNA reads TGTGCCAGCAGCGTAGACGGGCTTAGCGAGCAGTACTTC.